This paragraph covers one T cell receptor beta chain sequence. Its recognized antigen is unknown. One base away there is no much larger clone; base qualities are not given. The protocol used for the library was the immunoSEQ multiplex PCR assay. For the multiplex PCR, a mixture combining 60 forward primers for TCR Vbeta segments and 13 reverse primers for TCR Jbeta segments was used. The CDR3 region of rearranged TCR beta genes was amplified from genomic DNA with a multiplex PCR assay. On the Illumina HiSeq System, the amplified TCR beta libraries were sequenced as 87-base-pair reads. The original methods were these. A later analysis counted some 74 million unique TCR beta chains across the 550 to 700 repertoires, and 10 million to 12 million of these chains were shared by at least two donors. A nearest-neighbor algorithm error-corrected the raw reads and collapsed the reads into unique sequences, merging closely related sequences to remove PCR and sequencing errors. Alignment of CDR3 sequences to IMGT reference sequences was used to assign V, D and J gene segments. For a sequence to be retained, a match of at least six nucleotides was required to both a V gene segment and a J gene segment. Rearrangements were called productive when the CDR3 lacked stop codons and stayed in frame with V and J; all others were non-productive. CDR3 was defined by IMGT convention, running from the second conserved V-encoded cysteine to the conserved J-encoded phenylalanine. The earlier analysis of about 610 of the donors excluded any sequence lacking an unambiguous match to a single V gene segment. In an earlier analysis of 450 to 750 of the donors, a V segment was called functional when productive rearrangements were above 56.7%, and segregating when the standard deviation between donors exceeded 5%. To diagnose cytomegalovirus status from the catalog of TCR beta chain sequences, a statistical classification framework was built. V and J gene assignment, in a later analysis, came from comparing TCR nucleotide sequences with IMGT/GENE-DB human TR gene sequences. A later analysis assigned CDR3 sequences and most-parsimonious VDJ recombination scenarios with the TCRdist pipeline. In a later analysis, each TCR beta chain was defined by its CDR3 amino acid sequence together with its V-gene family, and reads lacking a unique V-gene family were excluded. To address suspected cross-contamination and a sequencing artifact, a later analysis removed roughly 580 highly shared, low-generation-probability nucleotide sequences. In a later analysis, a clonal expansion index was calculated for each public chain from normalized within-repertoire ranks of inferred template counts. A later analysis computed generation probabilities with a VDJ recombination model fitted to out-of-frame rearrangements, and checked the results against IGoR. Hypergeometric tests were used in a later analysis to score TCR-TCR, TCR-HLA and TCR-CMV co-occurrence, with a repertoire-size bias correction applied to the TCR pairs. A later analysis estimated false discovery rates by permuting HLA or CMV assignments 20 times. In a later analysis, co-occurring TCRs were grouped with DBSCAN, and TCRdist sequence similarity was added when clustering was performed within HLA-allele-positive subsets. Co-occurrence clustering excluded repertoires with fewer than 30,000 or more than 120,000 public chains, plus five with anomalous nucleotide sharing. In its TCRdb copy, this immuneACCESS table keeps in-frame sequences only and misses some clones. Where compared with another copy, unresolved V genes explain less than half of these, and the others have no known cause. D and trimming were read from the DNA, whereas the V and J calls and clone size are those reported in that table. The sample table records about 150,000 clones; 75% to 90% of these occur just once. The ten largest clones represent 1% of the sample.

The sample belongs to a study of cytomegalovirus exposure and HLA in healthy donors (dated by TCRdb to about 2017). In the study overall: In an earlier analysis of 587 of the donors, roughly 300 Gb of sequence data and roughly 100 million unique TCR beta sequences from 150 million to 200 million T cells were reported. An early release that covered fewer than 800 HLA-typed donors contained approximately 300 gigabases of sequencing data and roughly 84 million unique TCR sequences. The genetic ancestry cluster associated with self-reported Caucasian donors included roughly 84% of the 398 genotyped donors. The study aimed to test whether signatures of past pathogen exposure could be identified by cataloging public T cell receptors. The study profiled the T cell repertoires of under 700 subjects by immunosequencing and related them to cytomegalovirus serostatus. A separate validation cohort of roughly 110 different subjects was used in addition to the roughly 700-subject first cohort. To predict cytomegalovirus infection status, the study combined high-throughput TCR immunosequencing, statistical association of individual TCRs with disease status, and machine learning. A later analysis re-examined previously published TCR beta repertoires from 610 or so donors and added high-resolution HLA genotyping to investigate patterns of TCR occurrence. Rather than drawing on any new phenotypic data, the later analysis identified candidate immune exposures from TCR beta sequences and the way those sequences occurred across donors. An earlier analysis of around 580 of the donors used high-throughput TCR beta sequencing to judge whether each TCR beta V gene segment behaved as functional or pseudogenic. Donor age, sex, ethnicity and CMV serostatus were compiled together with the repertoire data. A later genetic analysis used genome-wide SNP genotypes for about three fifths of the 666 donors, treating that subset as a discovery cohort. Every repertoire in the discovery cohort had been generated on one and the same sequencing platform. Both class I and class II loci were covered by HLA typing, at four-digit resolution. The number of typed donors differed by locus: about 620-640 for A, B, C, DRB1 and DQB1; 500 to 550 for DQA1; 606 for DPA1; and some 470 for DPB1. Because of strong linkage in the cohort, 4 to 6 DR-DQ haplotypes were treated as single units for association and clustering. Across under 500 genotyped donors of the cohort, an average of approximately 240,000 unique TCR beta nucleotide sequences per donor were sequenced, and approximately 19% of those sequences were non-productive. Broad study findings and their caveats: Sequencing depth was assumed to be roughly uniform across donors in the presence/absence analyses, though that assumption may not hold. A cluster of highly shared sequence variants was judged likely to represent a technical artifact of the sequencing pipeline. Most TCR sequences were seen in very few donors, while some public TCRs were found in many individuals. CMV serostatus was the only immune exposure information available for the cohort. According to a later analysis, TCR association rates differed among HLA loci, with DRB1 alleles showing the most associated TCRs and HLA-C alleles showing the fewest. In a later analysis, most CMV-associated TCR beta chains were found to appear HLA-restricted, with HLA associations seemingly driven largely by CMV exposure. The classifier was reported to diagnose cytomegalovirus status with high specificity and sensitivity in both the original cohort and the validation cohort. V-gene and J-gene trimming of TCR beta chains was associated with a missense DCLRE1C variant in a later genetic analysis, and the association was replicated in an independent cohort. In the study, around 160 TCR beta chains were listed as associated with cytomegalovirus. Compared with the approximately 670-donor mean, donors in an Asian-associated ancestry cluster had fewer N-insertions in productive TCRs, according to a later genetic analysis. In this cohort, only TCR beta chains were sequenced, and detectable features were limited by the absence of alpha or paired-chain data. Because HLA typing was missing for some donors at each locus, association tests included only the typed subset. A few of the identified cytomegalovirus-associated TCR beta chains were confirmed in vitro to be specific for cytomegalovirus antigens. Some IMGT-functional V segments, including TRBV6-2 and TRBV6-3, could not be told apart with the 87-base-pair reads, so those segments were excluded. It was suggested by the authors that the approach could potentially be generalized to other disease states and immunological phenotypes. The earlier analysis of nearly 600 of the donors excluded roughly 17 rarely observed V segments, including chromosome 9 orphons, because counts were too low. In a later analysis, HLA-associated TCR beta chains were found to be more clonally expanded and to have lower generation probabilities than equally common non-associated chains. When HLA alleles, especially DR and DQ, strongly co-occurred, attributing TCR associations to individual alleles was difficult. A further reported finding was that TCR beta sequences accurately predicted the HLA-A and HLA-B alleles for most subjects in the first cohort. In a later analysis, some 18,000 TCR beta sequences were associated with specific HLA alleles at a false discovery rate of 0.05. Correlated functional status among segregating V segments might reflect linkage disequilibrium, but an unknown experimental factor could not be ruled out. A later analysis reported that several top co-occurrence clusters appeared linked to parvovirus B19, influenza, CMV and Epstein-Barr virus. Broadly in line with IMGT annotations, most TCR beta V segments showed up in productive rearrangements about 87% or about 30% of the time in an earlier analysis of several hundred of the donors.

Relative to germline, V is 4 bases shorter and J is 7 bases shorter, with 10 bases between their ends. Reading from cysteine to phenylalanine, the CDR3 counts 12 amino acids. Kept here is only the CDR3 DNA, which spans 36 bases and is read in frame from base 1. For CDR1 and CDR2, the germline V gene (reference sequence) lists SEHNR and FQNEAQ. In total, 630 or so healthy bone marrow donors made up the cohort. Cohort members were all nominally healthy when sampled, although unrecorded immune exposures were likely present. The donor tested CMV seronegative, placing the donor among the approximately 360 seronegative members of the cohort. Each donor provided a peripheral blood sample, and peripheral blood mononuclear cells were used for TCR beta sequencing. Genomic DNA extraction from the blood cell samples was performed with the Qiagen DNeasy Blood Extraction Kit.

This clonotype originated in a boy aged 2 to 10 in good health and CMV-seronegative. Sequenced: PBMCs. The sequence joins TRBV7-9 to TRBJ1-1; the D gene is possibly TRBD1, with 6 bases matching. The DNA sequence reads TGTGCCAGCAGCTCACAGGGTGTTGAAGCTTTCTTT. Its protein reads: CASSSQGVEAFF.